This TCR beta chain was found in a study of cytomegalovirus exposure and HLA in healthy donors. Study results and caveats: Looking again later, the authors saw that most CMV-associated TCR beta chains seemed HLA-restricted. 87-base-pair reads could not separate some V segments, including TRBV6-2 and TRBV6-3.

PCR involved 60 Vbeta and 13 Jbeta primers. Using immunoSEQ multiplex PCR, the repertoire was profiled, and TCRdb retains in-frame clones only, with some absent. Of around 250,000 clones in the sample, over 90% are singletons; the top ten hold 1.7%. Of note for this clone: The antigen is not known.

Germline V gene sequence: CDR1 MDHEN, CDR2 SYDVKM. The germline V and J ends were trimmed by 11 bases and 6 bases, with 20 bases remaining between them. The CDR3 is made up of 13 amino acids. Sequences were obtained from PBMCs. V usage is TRBV28 and J usage is TRBJ2-7, with D tentatively TRBD2 (5 bases). The source is a girl aged 2 to 10 in good health and CMV-seronegative. The CDR3 coding sequence is TGTGCCTCAGTTTACCGGGGAACACTCGAGCAGTACTTC. As protein: CASVYRGTLEQYF.